A selection of T cell receptor beta chains follows, all from one sample in a study of cytomegalovirus exposure and HLA in healthy donors. TCRdb keeps only in-frame clones here, not all; method: immunoSEQ multiplex PCR. The data contain about 170,000 clones, around 87% of them singletons. Sequenced input: PBMCs. These receptors came from a woman younger than 45 in good health and CMV-seronegative. The CDR3 runs from the conserved cysteine through the conserved F or W. Each record gives: D gene, V gene, clone size, J gene, CDR3 DNA, CDR3 protein. The D gene is left open where the match is weak. Rows give clone size only sometimes, using once, few, many, or a class for an expanded clone.

>TRBD1|TRBV10-3|.|TRBJ2-5
TGTGCCATCAGCCCGACAGGGGACCAAGAGACCCAGTACTTC
CAISPTGDQETQYF
>.|TRBV5-6|.|TRBJ2-7
TGTGCCAGCAGCGACGTTCAGGTTTCCTCCGTTTACGAGCAGTACTTC
CASSDVQVSSVYEQYF
>.|TRBV27|once|TRBJ1-2
TGTGCCAGCAGTTTACTACGTACAGGTTTCCCTTATGGCTACACCTTC
CASSLLRTGFPYGYTF
>.|TRBV4-1|.|TRBJ2-7
TGCGCCAGCAGCCAGGGGGTTGGCGGGGCCTACGAGCAGTACTTC
CASSQGVGGAYEQYF
>.|TRBV27|.|TRBJ2-7
TGTGCCAGATGCCCCACCATTGGGACTGCAATCTACGAGCAGTACTTC
CARCPTIGTAIYEQYF
>TRBD1|TRBV9|.|TRBJ2-1
TGTGCCAGCAGCGTAGTACCAGGGGGCCGCTCCTACAATGAGCAGTTCTTC
CASSVVPGGRSYNEQFF
>.|TRBV5-6|.|TRBJ1-1
TGTGCCAGCAGCGCATATACTAGGGTTGTTACGGACACTGAAGCTTTCTTT
CASSAYTRVVTDTEAFF
>.|TRBV6-1|.|TRBJ1-2
TGTGCCAGCAGTGGAAGAGCCTCACGGACTGTGAACTATGGCTACACCTTC
CASSGRASRTVNYGYTF
>TRBD1|TRBV5-6|.|TRBJ2-7
TGTGCCAGCAGCTTGGCCGGGACAGCTAACTACGAGCAGTACTTC
CASSLAGTANYEQYF
>TRBD2|TRBV4-3|.|TRBJ2-5
TGCGCCAGCAGCCAAGATTTTCTGCGGGGAGGGGAGACCCAGTACTTC
CASSQDFLRGGETQYF
>TRBD1|TRBV18|.|TRBJ2-4
TGTGCCAGCTCACCATACGGGCTAGGGGGCAACATTCAGTACTTC
CASSPYGLGGNIQYF
>TRBD1|TRBV18|.|TRBJ1-5
TGTGCCAGCTCACCAAGGGGGCGACCGGATCAGCCCCAGCATTTT
CASSPRGRPDQPQHF
>TRBD2|TRBV6-1|.|TRBJ2-1
TGTGCCAGCAGTGACCTCCGGGGACTAGCGGGGGGTTCTGAGCAGTTCTTC
CASSDLRGLAGGSEQFF
>.|TRBV18|.|TRBJ2-5
TGTGCCAGCTCACCACCAATCGCGCAACCTCAAGAGACCCAGTACTTC
CASSPPIAQPQETQYF
>.|TRBV6-5|.|TRBJ2-5
TGTGCCAGCAGTTACGATGCGGGGACCCAGTACTTC
CASSYDAGTQYF
>.|TRBV6-1|.|TRBJ1-2
TGTGCCAGCAGTGAAGGCGGGAAACCTTATGGCTACACCTTC
CASSEGGKPYGYTF
>TRBD1|TRBV7-2|.|TRBJ2-5
TGTGCCAGCAGCTTATACCGGGACAGCGAGACCCAGTACTTC
CASSLYRDSETQYF
>TRBD1|TRBV6-6|.|TRBJ2-2
TGTGCCAGCAGTTCAGGGGGCACCGGGGAGCTGTTTTTT
CASSSGGTGELFF
>.|TRBV18|few|TRBJ2-7
TGTGCCAGCTCACCTTATGGGGGGTCCTACGAGCAGTACTTC
CASSPYGGSYEQYF
>.|TRBV14|.|TRBJ1-4
TGTGCCAGCAGCCCACTTCGGGGAGCGACTAATGAAAAACTGTTTTTT
CASSPLRGATNEKLFF
>TRBD2|TRBV11-2|.|TRBJ2-3
TGTGCCAGCAGCTTAGCCTCCTGGCGGGGGGGCAGAGCAGATACGCAGTATTTT
CASSLASWRGGRADTQYF
>.|TRBV5-1|.|TRBJ2-1
TGCGCCAGCAGCTTGGTGTGGGGGCATGAGCAGTTCTTC
CASSLVWGHEQFF
>.|TRBV7-8|few|TRBJ2-7
TGTGCCAGCAGCTTAGCTGTCCAAAACTACGAGCAGTACTTC
CASSLAVQNYEQYF
>.|TRBV11-2|.|TRBJ2-7
TGTGCCAGCAAAATTCCGGGACTCATATACGAGCAGTACTTC
CASKIPGLIYEQYF
>TRBD1|TRBV15|.|TRBJ1-2
TGTGCCACCAGCGGAGGACAGGGGGTCGACGGCTACACCTTC
CATSGGQGVDGYTF
>.|TRBV4-3|.|TRBJ2-3
TGCGCCAGCAGCCAAGTGACTACATATACGCAGTATTTT
CASSQVTTYTQYF
>.|TRBV27|.|TRBJ2-5
TGTGCCAGCAGTTTATGGCCCAGGGAGACCCAGTACTTC
CASSLWPRETQYF
>TRBD1|TRBV5-1|.|TRBJ1-5
TGCGCCAGCAGCCCTAGGGACAGTAGGAATCAGCCCCAGCATTTT
CASSPRDSRNQPQHF